The 27 T cell receptor beta chains below all came from one sample that was sequenced in a study of OX40 agonist ivuxolimab in advanced cancers. TCRdb keeps only in-frame clones here, not all; method: immunoSEQ multiplex PCR. The data show 65,000 to 90,000 clones, 88% seen once. Specimen: CD4+ or CD8+ T cells sorted from blood, collected in a trial of the OX40 agonist ivuxolimab. The receptors here all came from an adult with an advanced solid tumor such as melanoma, head and neck, liver or kidney cancer.

This sequence joins TRBV5-4 and TRBJ2-2; TRBD1 agrees at 10 bases. The germline V gene encodes CDR1 SGHNT and CDR2 YYREEE (reference sequence). This CDR3 comprises 17 residues. Trimming took 4 bases from V and 6 from J; bases not matched to a gene: 12. The CDR3 DNA is TGTGCCAGCAGCCGTTTTCCGGGACAGGGGTCTGCCGGGGAGCTGTTTTTT. Protein product: CASSRFPGQGSAGELFF.

The chain joins TRBV10-3 to TRBJ2-3; D perhaps matches TRBD1 (5 bases). CDR1 is ENHRY and CDR2 is SYGVKD in the germline V gene. With 8 bases removed from V and 5 bases from J, the gap between germline ends came to 17 bases. The CDR3 length is 14 residues. In nucleotides, the CDR3 is TGTGCCATCTCCTCTGCGTTAAGGGGAGATACGCAGTATTTT. Translation: CAISSALRGDTQYF.

The chain combines TRBV11-2 with TRBJ2-1; 7 bases align to TRBD2. The CDR3 has 14 residues. Trimming at V came to 5 bases and at J to 7 bases, leaving 8 bases not matched to a gene. The germline CDR1 and CDR2 sequences are SGHAT and FQNNGV. The CDR3: CASSPLNSGNEQFF. The DNA of the CDR3 is TGTGCCAGCAGCCCGCTGAATAGCGGGAATGAGCAGTTCTTC.

In DNA form, the CDR3 reads TGTGCCAGCAGTGAGGGCAGCTCTGGAAACACCATATATTTT. The encoded protein is CASSEGSSGNTIYF. The rearrangement links TRBV6-1 to TRBJ1-3, with D unclear. Germline assignment: CDR1 MNHNS and CDR2 SASEGT. The V and J ends lost 3 bases and 0 bases respectively, with 6 bases between them. The length of the CDR3 is 14 residues.

This clone has just a few counts. This rearrangement joins TRBV5-4 to TRBJ1-1, with D uncertain. The CDR3 contains 14 residues. CDR1 and CDR2 (germline): SGHNT, YYREEE (reference sequence). The ends were cut back, 0 bases at V and 1 base at J, with 7 bases in the middle. The CDR3 sequence: CASSLAGGNTEAFF. The CDR3 DNA sequence: TGTGCCAGCAGCTTGGCAGGCGGGAACACTGAAGCTTTCTTT.

Here the CDR3 reads CASRRDRITGELFF. The DNA for the CDR3 is TGTGCCAGCAGACGGGACAGAATCACCGGGGAGCTGTTTTTT. This chain uses TRBV6-4 with TRBJ2-2; 7 nucleotides line up with TRBD1. Germline-derived CDR1 and CDR2 are MRHNA and SNTAGT. The length of the CDR3 is 14 residues. V lost 6 bases to trimming and J lost 4 bases; unmatched junction nucleotides: 5.

Regarding this clone: Germline and junction disagree at one end, which may indicate a read error. The chain recombines TRBV18 with TRBJ1-3; TRBD1 is a possible D gene (5 bases). Germline V gene data show CDR1 as KGHSH and CDR2 as LQKENI. CDR3 length: 13 residues. The CDR3 DNA follows: TGTGCCAGCTCACCGGACACTGGGAACACCATATATTTT. It codes for CASSPDTGNTIYF.

In its sample, this clone was seen a few times. The rearrangement links TRBV27 to TRBJ2-3, with D tentatively TRBD1 or TRBD2 (5 bases each). Trimming left V 6 bases short and J 7 bases short, with 14 bases between. CDR1 MNHEY and CDR2 SMNVEV come from the germline V gene (reference sequence). The CDR3 totals 13 residues. The CDR3 sequence: CASRVPGPNTQYF. In nucleotides, the CDR3 is TGTGCCAGCAGAGTTCCGGGGCCAAATACGCAGTATTTT.

This chain joins TRBV5-4 and TRBJ2-3, with D unresolved. The germline V and J ends were trimmed by 4 bases and 8 bases, with 8 bases remaining between them. Germline V gene lookup returns CDR1 SGHNT and CDR2 YYREEE (reference sequence). The CDR3 sequence is 11 residues long. CDR3 amino acids: CASSAMGTQYF. The CDR3 DNA reads TGTGCCAGCAGCGCAATGGGTACGCAGTATTTT.

The chain links TRBV5-1 to TRBJ2-1, with D maybe TRBD2 (6 bases). The ends were cut back, 2 bases at V and 8 bases at J, with 17 bases in the middle. CDR1 is SGHRS and CDR2 is YFSETQ in the germline V gene. This CDR3 has 15 amino acids. This CDR3 reads CASSLWGVSVDEQFF. The CDR3 nucleotides read TGCGCCAGCAGCTTATGGGGGGTTTCGGTGGATGAGCAGTTCTTC. The full variable domain, its missing parts supplied by reference TRBV5-1 and TRBJ2-1, is KAGVTQTPRYLIKTRGQQVTLSCSPISGHRSVSWYQQTPGQGLQFLFEYFSETQRNKGNFPGRFSGRQFSNSRSEMNVSTLELGDSALYLCASSLWGVSVDEQFFGPGTRLTVL.

In this sample, this clone turned up once. This rearrangement joins TRBV5-6 to TRBJ2-2, with D tentatively TRBD2 (5 bases). The CDR3 loop spans 16 amino acids. Germline V CDR1 and CDR2: SGHDT, YYEEEE. V was pared by 2 bases and J by 5 bases, with 16 bases between. CDR3 sequence: CASSFGADGSTGELFF. As DNA, the CDR3 is TGTGCCAGCAGCTTTGGAGCGGACGGCTCGACCGGGGAGCTGTTTTTT.

The chain combines TRBV18 with TRBJ2-7; 7 bases are shared with TRBD2. The CDR3 is 12 amino acids. V shed 4 bases, J shed 7 bases, and the junction held 4 bases outside the gene matches. Germline V gene sequence: CDR1 KGHSH, CDR2 LQKENI. CDR3 region: CASSREGREQYF. The CDR3 nucleotides are TGTGCCAGCTCACGGGAGGGACGAGAGCAGTACTTC.

For this clone: Germline and junction disagree at one end, which may indicate a read error. The V gene is TRBV2, the J gene TRBJ1-2, with D possibly matching TRBD1 (5 bases). This CDR3 spans 13 amino acids. The germline V gene has CDR1 SNHLY and CDR2 FYNNEI. CDR3 loop: CASSEVGAYGYTF. In nucleotides, the CDR3 is TGTGCCAGCAGCGAAGTTGGGGCCTATGGCTACACCTTC.

The gene calls are TRBV18 and TRBJ2-2; D ambiguous. The CDR3 sequence is 13 residues long. CDR1 is KGHSH, CDR2 LQKENI, per germline. The V end was cut by 3 bases, the J end by 4 bases, with 6 bases between. The CDR3 coding sequence is TGTGCCAGCTCACCGAGGCCCACCGGGGAGCTGTTTTTT. Encoded protein: CASSPRPTGELFF.

The CDR3 DNA reads TGTGCCAGCAGTGATACAGGGATGGAAGAGACCCAGTACTTC. Translated, it gives CASSDTGMEETQYF. The V gene is TRBV2, the J gene TRBJ2-5; perhaps TRBD1 as D (6 bases). V lost 3 bases and J lost 3, with 11 bases in between. The CDR3 length is 14 residues. Germline assignment: CDR1 SNHLY and CDR2 FYNNEI.

The chain joins TRBV28 to TRBJ2-2, with 7 bases identical to TRBD1. Trimming removed 6 bases from V and 8 bases from J; junction bases left unmatched: 9. There are 14 residues in the CDR3. CDR1 is MDHEN and CDR2 is SYDVKM in the germline V gene. The CDR3 DNA reads as TGTGCCAGCAGGACCCTACAGGGGAATGGGGAGCTGTTTTTT. Amino acids: CASRTLQGNGELFF.

The chain is built from TRBV7-6 and TRBJ2-2, with 11 positions matching TRBD1. The CDR3 is 17 residues long. V lost 2 bases to trimming and J lost 3 bases; unmatched junction nucleotides: 5. Per the germline V gene, CDR1 is SGHVS and CDR2 is FNYEAQ. The CDR3 loop is CASSLRPGQGDTGELFF. For the CDR3, the DNA is TGTGCCAGCAGCTTAAGACCGGGACAGGGGGACACCGGGGAGCTGTTTTTT. Combining the CDR3 with reference TRBV7-6 and TRBJ2-2 gives the whole variable domain GAGVSQSPRYKVTKRGQDVALRCDPISGHVSLYWYRQALGQGPEFLTYFNYEAQQDKSGLPNDRFSAERPEGSISTLTIQRTEQRDSAMYRCASSLRPGQGDTGELFFGEGSRLTVL.

The V call is TRBV2, the J call TRBJ2-7; D is possibly TRBD1 (6 bases). The length of the CDR3 is 14 residues. The V and J ends lost 7 bases and 7 bases respectively, with 20 bases between them. Germline V gene data show CDR1 as SNHLY and CDR2 as FYNNEI. The CDR3 here is CASTAIPTGREQYF. In nucleotides, the CDR3 is TGTGCCAGCACCGCGATACCCACAGGGCGGGAGCAGTACTTC.

This chain links TRBV5-1 with TRBJ1-4; a weak D match, TRBD1 (6 bases). V lost 2 bases to trimming and J lost 8 bases, with 13 bases between them. CDR1 is SGHRS, CDR2 YFSETQ, per germline. The CDR3 runs 14 residues. The CDR3 nucleotides read TGCGCCAGCAGCTTCGGGACAAGTAGGGAAAAACTGTTTTTT. This translates into CASSFGTSREKLFF. Complete variable domain (other parts from reference TRBV5-1 and TRBJ1-4): KAGVTQTPRYLIKTRGQQVTLSCSPISGHRSVSWYQQTPGQGLQFLFEYFSETQRNKGNFPGRFSGRQFSNSRSEMNVSTLELGDSALYLCASSFGTSREKLFFGSGTQLSVL.

The chain carries TRBV4-1 and TRBJ2-1; 14 bases align to TRBD2. V lost 2 bases and J lost 6; bases outside the gene matches: 3. The CDR3 is 16 residues long. Germline CDR1 MGHRA, CDR2 YSYEKL. CDR3 bases: TGCGCCAGCAGCCAAACCGGGACTAGCGGGGGCAATGAGCAGTTCTTC. Its translation: CASSQTGTSGGNEQFF.

The gene calls are TRBV18 and TRBJ1-1; no firm D call. Trimming left V 3 bases short and J 0 bases short, with 8 bases between. The CDR3 is 14 residues long. CDR1 is KGHSH, CDR2 LQKENI, per germline. The chain's CDR3 is CASSPGSLNTEAFF. CDR3 nucleotides: TGTGCCAGCTCACCTGGCAGTTTGAACACTGAAGCTTTCTTT.

V gene TRBV11-3 combines with J gene TRBJ2-5; weak D call: TRBD1 (5 bases). V lost 0 bases and J 2 bases, leaving 10 bases between the germline ends. The CDR3 is 15 amino acids. Germline V gene data show CDR1 as SGHNT and CDR2 as YENEEA. This CDR3 reads CASSLESGNQETQYF. For the CDR3, the DNA is TGTGCCAGCAGCTTAGAGTCAGGGAATCAAGAGACCCAGTACTTC.

This sequence joins TRBV19 and TRBJ2-3, with D tentatively TRBD2 (9 bases). This CDR3 comprises 16 residues. V dropped 5 bases and J dropped 5 bases, with 20 bases sitting between them. Germline V CDR1 and CDR2: LNHDA, SQIVND (reference sequence). The CDR3 DNA follows: TGTGCCAGTAGTTTCCAGGGGGCGGGGGGGCAAGATACGCAGTATTTT. It yields the protein CASSFQGAGGQDTQYF.

The V and J genes are TRBV25-1 and TRBJ1-2, with unresolved D. With 8 bases removed from V and 5 bases from J, the gap between germline ends came to 9 bases. Germline V gene lookup returns CDR1 MGHDK and CDR2 SYGVNS. This CDR3 has 11 residues. The CDR3 spells CASRAWYGYTF. DNA of the CDR3: TGTGCCAGCCGTGCATGGTATGGCTACACCTTC.

J is TRBJ2-3 and V is TRBV6-5; the D gene is possibly TRBD1 (6 bases). Germline V CDR1 and CDR2: MNHEY, SVGAGI. This CDR3 region has 14 residues. Trimming took off 0 bases at V and 9 bases at J, with 13 bases between the two ends. In nucleotides, the CDR3 is TGTGCCAGCAGTTACTCGTGGACAGAGCGAACGCAGTATTTT. Translating gives CASSYSWTERTQYF.

The gene calls are TRBV5-1 and TRBJ1-1, with D uncertain. From germline, CDR1 is SGHRS and CDR2 YFSETQ. V was cut by 4 bases and J by 7 bases, with 14 bases left in between. The length of the CDR3 is 13 residues. This chain's CDR3 is CASSTDGMGEAFF. CDR3 nucleotide sequence: TGCGCCAGCAGCACTGACGGGATGGGTGAAGCTTTCTTT.

The chain uses TRBV6-5 and TRBJ1-1, with TRBD1 as a possible D gene (5 bases). Germline values: CDR1 MNHEY, CDR2 SVGAGI. Trimming cost V 5 bases and J 6 bases, with 13 bases left between them. This CDR3 contains 13 residues. The DNA for the CDR3 is TGTGCCAGCAGTGCCTCAGGGTGGTCTGAAGCTTTCTTT. Translation: CASSASGWSEAFF.